This T cell receptor (beta chain) was recovered during a study of T cell responses to AZD1222 COVID-19 vaccine. This CDR3 spans 14 amino acids. Trimming took off 0 bases at V and 8 bases at J, with 10 bases between the two ends. Germline V gene lookup returns CDR1 SGHNT and CDR2 YENEEA. Data came from immunoSEQ multiplex PCR; TCRdb stores just in-frame clones and leaves some out. The sample shows about 48,000 clones, around 85% of them seen only once. In the case of this clone: What it recognizes is unknown.

Findings and caveats of the study: Baseline seropositivity characterized only 5 to 7 AZD1222 recipients.

The specimen comprised peripheral blood, sampled 28 days after the second AZD1222 dose. This sequence joins TRBV11-3 and TRBJ1-4; D remains unclear. The sequence came from an adult who received the AZD1222 COVID-19 vaccine. In nucleotides, the CDR3 is TGTGCCAGCAGCTTAGATGAGGCGGACGAAAAACTGTTTTTT. Amino acid sequence: CASSLDEADEKLFF.